This T cell receptor (beta chain) stems from a study of cytomegalovirus exposure and HLA in healthy donors. The primer mix had 60 Vbeta and 13 Jbeta primers. Clones were sequenced by immunoSEQ multiplex PCR, and TCRdb holds only the in-frame ones, with some missing. The sample contains over 80,000 clones, about 69% of which appear only once. Looked up from germline, CDR1 is SGHNT and CDR2 is YYREEE (reference sequence). V was pared by 4 bases and J by 6 bases, with 4 bases of the junction left unmatched. There are 15 residues in the CDR3. The source material was PBMCs. This chain joins TRBV5-4 and TRBJ2-3; TRBD2 matches 14 bases. The source is a woman between 18 and 30 years old in good health and CMV-seropositive. The CDR3 reads CASSLRTSGGDTQYF. As DNA, the CDR3 is TGTGCCAGCAGCCTAAGGACTAGCGGGGGGGATACGCAGTATTTT.